What follows are 22 T cell receptor beta chains derived from one specimen sequenced in a study of OX40 agonist ivuxolimab in advanced cancers. Sequencing was performed with immunoSEQ multiplex PCR; in TCRdb, only in-frame clones are kept and a portion is missing. The sample includes about 74,000 clones, approximately 88% seen only once; the top ten take 2% to 2.5%. The sample was CD4+ or CD8+ T cells sorted from blood, taken in a trial of the OX40 agonist ivuxolimab. These receptors came from an adult with an advanced solid tumor such as melanoma, head and neck, liver or kidney cancer.

This rearrangement joins TRBV7-2 to TRBJ1-5; TRBD1 matches at 11 bases. The CDR3 runs 16 residues. From germline, CDR1 is SGHTA and CDR2 FQGNSA. Losses at the gene ends were 5 bases for V and 5 bases for J; bases not matched to a gene: 8. The CDR3 loop is CASSPRDRGRYQPQHF. CDR3 in DNA: TGTGCCAGCAGCCCCCGGGACAGGGGGAGGTATCAGCCCCAGCATTTT.

The chain joins TRBV5-1 to TRBJ2-1; 8 bases fit TRBD2. CDR1 and CDR2 from the germline V gene are SGHRS and YFSETQ. J gave up 3 bases and V 3 bases, and 11 bases lay outside the gene matches. The CDR3 runs to 17 residues. The CDR3 protein is CASSSGLAASYYNEQFF. Written as DNA, the CDR3 is TGCGCCAGCAGCTCCGGACTAGCCGCCAGTTACTACAATGAGCAGTTCTTC.

The chain combines TRBV18 with TRBJ2-5, with D hard to call. The CDR3 covers 11 residues. CDR1 and CDR2 (germline): KGHSH, LQKENI. V dropped 5 bases and J dropped 5 bases, with 6 bases sitting between them. DNA for the CDR3: TGTGCCAGCTCAGAGTCTGAGACCCAGTACTTC. It specifies CASSESETQYF.

The CDR3 DNA follows: TGTGCCAGCTCACCCTCCGGTGGGGCCCTTAATGAAAAACTGTTTTTT. The encoded protein is CASSPSGGALNEKLFF. V and J are TRBV18 and TRBJ1-4; D perhaps matches TRBD1 (5 bases). The V end was cut by 3 bases, the J end by 4 bases, with 15 bases between. The germline CDR1 and CDR2 sequences are KGHSH and LQKENI. This CDR3 is built from 16 residues. Full variable domain (rest looked up from reference TRBV18 and TRBJ1-4): NAGVMQNPRHLVRRRGQEARLRCSPMKGHSHVYWYRQLPEEGLKFMVYLQKENIIDESGMPKERFSAEFPKEGPSILRIQQVVRGDSAAYFCASSPSGGALNEKLFFGSGTQLSVL.

This clone was seen once. The rearrangement links TRBV19 to TRBJ2-1; D not resolved. The germline gives CDR1 LNHDA, CDR2 SQIVND (reference sequence). This CDR3 spans 11 amino acids. With 4 bases removed from V and 10 bases from J, the gap between germline ends came to 8 bases. The CDR3 sequence: CASSTSTEQFF. The CDR3 DNA reads as TGTGCCAGTAGTACCTCTACGGAGCAGTTCTTC.

The chain combines TRBV5-6 with TRBJ2-7, with 10 bases aligning to TRBD1. V trimming: 5 bases; J trimming: 2 bases; junction bases outside the gene matches: 7. The CDR3 extends over 15 amino acids. Germline CDR1 and CDR2: SGHDT and YYEEEE. This CDR3 is CASSRPGQGTYEQYF. The DNA for the CDR3 is TGTGCCAGCAGTCGACCGGGACAGGGGACCTACGAGCAGTACTTC.

This clone was counted between two and nine times. The genes are TRBV4-3 and TRBJ2-1, with TRBD2 identical over 10 bases. The CDR3 extends over 16 amino acids. V was pared by 0 bases and J by 15 bases, with 14 bases of the junction left unmatched. Looked up from germline, CDR1 is LGHNA and CDR2 is YSLEER. In DNA form, the CDR3 reads TGCGCCAGCAGCCAAGATTTTGCACTAGCGGGACCCGGCACGTTCTTC. It translates to CASSQDFALAGPGTFF.

This clone was detected once. This chain uses TRBV2 with TRBJ2-3, with unresolved D. The CDR3 has 11 amino acids. CDR1 is SNHLY, CDR2 FYNNEI, per germline. The germline V and J ends were trimmed by 2 bases and 5 bases, with 2 bases remaining between them. CDR3 in amino acids: CASSERDTQYF. The CDR3 DNA reads as TGTGCCAGCAGTGAAAGAGATACGCAGTATTTT.

CDR3 nucleotide sequence: TGTGCCAGCAGTTTGGGAGGTTTAAGCAATGAAAAACTGTTTTTT. It translates to CASSLGGLSNEKLFF. This sequence joins TRBV28 and TRBJ1-4; D is unclear. V gave up 3 bases and J gave up 5 bases, with 13 bases separating them. This CDR3 is 15 amino acids long. Per the germline V gene, CDR1 is MDHEN and CDR2 is SYDVKM.

This clone has just one count. The V and J genes are TRBV19 and TRBJ1-5; a weak D match, TRBD1 (5 bases). The V gene's germline CDR1 is LNHDA and CDR2 SQIVND (reference sequence). The CDR3 has 14 amino acids. V lost 4 bases and J lost 5, with 12 bases in between. The CDR3 is CASSNQGGHQPQHF. The CDR3 coding sequence is TGTGCCAGTAGTAACCAGGGTGGGCATCAGCCCCAGCATTTT.

The chain carries TRBV5-1 and TRBJ2-3; 7 bases are shared with TRBD2. Germline V gives CDR1 SGHRS, CDR2 YFSETQ. This CDR3 contains 14 residues. J was trimmed by 2 bases and V by 6 bases; bases with no gene match: 6. Here the CDR3 DNA reads TGCGCCAGCAAGGTAACTAGCGACACAGATACGCAGTATTTT. It translates to CASKVTSDTDTQYF.

This chain connects TRBV5-5 to TRBJ2-7; possibly TRBD1 for D (5 bases). The V gene's germline CDR1 is SGHKS and CDR2 YYEKEE (reference sequence). The CDR3 contains 15 residues. Trimming removed 1 base at V and 1 base at J, with 12 bases between. The CDR3 spells CASSLSTGSSYEQYF. CDR3 coding DNA: TGTGCCAGCAGCTTGTCAACAGGAAGTTCCTACGAGCAGTACTTC.

The V call is TRBV5-4, the J call TRBJ1-3, with a weak D call TRBD1 (5 bases). Germline V gene lookup returns CDR1 SGHNT and CDR2 YYREEE (reference sequence). Trimming took 4 bases from V and 4 from J, leaving 12 bases between them. CDR3 length equals 14 residues. The CDR3 DNA reads TGTGCCAGCAGCCACTTCGGGGACGGAAACACCATATATTTT. Its translation is CASSHFGDGNTIYF.

The V and J genes are TRBV30 and TRBJ1-2, with D possibly TRBD1 on 5 matching bases. Germline V gene sequence: CDR1 GTSNPN, CDR2 SVGIG (reference sequence). This CDR3 has 17 amino acids. The V and J ends lost 1 base and 4 bases respectively, with 22 bases between them. CDR3 sequence: CAWSGPRAGASGYGYTF. CDR3 nucleotides: TGTGCCTGGAGTGGGCCCAGGGCGGGCGCGAGTGGCTATGGCTACACCTTC. The whole variable domain, filled in from reference TRBV30 and TRBJ1-2, reads SQTIHQWPATLVQPVGSPLSLECTVEGTSNPNLYWYRQAAGRGLQLLFYSVGIGQISSEVPQNLSASRPQDRQFILSSKKLLLSDSGFYLCAWSGPRAGASGYGYTFGSGTRLTVV.

The chain combines TRBV30 with TRBJ1-3; 8 bases map to TRBD1. The CDR3 is 16 residues long. V lost 1 base and J lost 1; bases outside the gene matches: 6. CDR1 is GTSNPN and CDR2 is SVGIG in the germline V gene (reference sequence). The CDR3 reads CAWSAGQGASGNTIYF. The CDR3 DNA reads TGTGCCTGGAGTGCCGGACAGGGAGCTTCTGGAAACACCATATATTTT. Full variable domain (missing parts from reference TRBV30 and TRBJ1-3): SQTIHQWPATLVQPVGSPLSLECTVEGTSNPNLYWYRQAAGRGLQLLFYSVGIGQISSEVPQNLSASRPQDRQFILSSKKLLLSDSGFYLCAWSAGQGASGNTIYFGEGSWLTVV.

V and J are TRBV7-3 and TRBJ2-5; D gene uncertain. The ends were cut back, 0 bases at V and 0 bases at J, with 8 bases in the middle. Per germline, CDR1 SGHTA and CDR2 FQGTGA. The CDR3 covers 15 residues. Here the CDR3 DNA reads TGTGCCAGCAGCTTAACCTCGGCCTACCAAGAGACCCAGTACTTC. Translated, it gives CASSLTSAYQETQYF.

The rearrangement joins TRBV6-5 to TRBJ2-1, with D unclear. This CDR3 spans 16 amino acids. CDR1 MNHEY and CDR2 SVGAGI come from the germline V gene. Trimming pared 0 bases from V and 5 bases from J, leaving 14 bases between. CDR3 DNA: TGTGCCAGCAGTTACTCGATGGCGATGGGCCACAATGAGCAGTTCTTC. Translation gives CASSYSMAMGHNEQFF.

The chain links TRBV28 to TRBJ1-6, with 8 bases aligning to TRBD1. Germline CDR1 is MDHEN and CDR2 is SYDVKM. Trimming cost V 1 base and J 7 bases; bases outside gene matches: 3. CDR3 length: 15 amino acids. CDR3 nucleotides: TGTGCCAGCAGTTTATATGGACAGGGAAATTCACCCCTCCACTTT. Encoded protein: CASSLYGQGNSPLHF. Using reference TRBV28 and TRBJ1-6 for the parts outside the CDR3, the full variable domain is DVKVTQSSRYLVKRTGEKVFLECVQDMDHENMFWYRQDPGLGLRLIYFSYDVKMKEKGDIPEGYSVSREKKERFSLILESASTNQTSMYLCASSLYGQGNSPLHFGNGTRLTVT.

This chain joins TRBV25-1 and TRBJ2-7, with unresolved D. The germline V gene has CDR1 MGHDK and CDR2 SYGVNS. The CDR3 spans 14 residues. Between the trimmed V and J ends, which lost 4 bases and 2 bases, there was a span of 12 bases. CDR3 nucleotides: TGTGCCAGCAGTGGGCACGGAATGACCTACGAGCAGTACTTC. As protein: CASSGHGMTYEQYF.

The chain combines TRBV7-2 with TRBJ2-1, with D possibly being TRBD2 (6 bases). CDR3 length: 17 residues. V lost 3 bases, J lost 2 bases, and 17 bases lay in between. In germline, CDR1 is SGHTA, CDR2 FQGNSA. The CDR3 DNA sequence: TGTGCCAGCAGCTTCACCCAACGGAGGGGAGCCTACAATGAGCAGTTCTTC. It specifies CASSFTQRRGAYNEQFF.

The rearrangement joins TRBV14 to TRBJ2-3; 10 nucleotides match TRBD2. This CDR3 has 21 residues. Trimming at V came to 4 bases and at J to 0 bases, leaving 19 bases not matched to a gene. Per germline, CDR1 SGHDN and CDR2 FVKESK. The CDR3 region has the DNA TGTGCCAGCAGCCCCACCAACCGGGCTAGCGGGAGTGGTAAAAGCACAGATACGCAGTATTTT. Translated, it gives CASSPTNRASGSGKSTDTQYF.

The chain combines TRBV30 with TRBJ1-6, with TRBD1 as a possible D gene (6 bases). Germline CDR1 reads GTSNPN; CDR2 reads SVGIG (reference sequence). The CDR3 covers 16 residues. V was trimmed by 1 base and J by 10 bases, leaving 20 bases between them. The CDR3 DNA reads as TGTGCCTGGAGTGAACGCCGGGACATGACGCCCTCACCCCTCCACTTT. Translation: CAWSERRDMTPSPLHF.